The rows below give T cell receptor beta chains drawn from one sample of a study of OX40 agonist ivuxolimab in advanced cancers. Assay used: immunoSEQ multiplex PCR; TCRdb lists only in-frame clones, some missing. The top ten hold about 4.2% of the sample, which has about 59,000 clones, 85% seen once. The input for sequencing was CD4+ or CD8+ T cells sorted from blood, taken in a trial of the OX40 agonist ivuxolimab. The receptors were sampled from an adult with an advanced solid tumor such as melanoma, head and neck, liver or kidney cancer. Each CDR3 is given with its conserved first and last residue. Fields, in order: V gene, CDR3 length, clone size, D gene, J gene, CDR3 DNA, CDR3 protein. A D gene is named only where the DNA matches it firmly. A clone size is listed for some rows: how often the clone was seen (once, few, many), or a class if it is expanded.

>TRBV4-2|13|NA|TRBD1|TRBJ1-2
TGTGCCAGCAGCCCCGAGGGGGCTATGGGCTACACCTTC
CASSPEGAMGYTF
>TRBV28|13|many|NA|TRBJ2-7
TGTGCCAGCAGTTTACGCGGCCCGTACGAGCAGTACTTC
CASSLRGPYEQYF
>TRBV11-2|15|few|NA|TRBJ1-1
TGTGCCAGCACCCCGCCCGGAGGCAAGAACACTGAAGCTTTCTTT
CASTPPGGKNTEAFF
>TRBV21-1|17|once|NA|TRBJ2-6
TGTGCCAGCAGCAAAGCGCAAAGAAGAGGTGGGGCCAACGTCCTGACTTTC
CASSKAQRRGGANVLTF
>TRBV27|13|NA|NA|TRBJ2-5
TGTGCCAGCAGTTTATTGTATCAAGAGACCCAGTACTTC
CASSLLYQETQYF
>TRBV11-3|14|NA|NA|TRBJ1-1
TGTGCCAGCAGCTTGGAAACAACAGTCCCTGAAGCTTTCTTT
CASSLETTVPEAFF
>TRBV6-6|13|NA|NA|TRBJ1-1
TGTGCCGTTCACAGGGAGAGGGACACTGAAGCTTTCTTT
CAVHRERDTEAFF
>TRBV2|16|NA|TRBD2|TRBJ2-5
TGTGCCAGCAGTGAGACTGGACTAGTGTGGGGAGAGACCCAGTACTTC
CASSETGLVWGETQYF
>TRBV5-5|14|NA|NA|TRBJ2-7
TGTGCCAGCAGCTTGGGGGGCGCCCTCTACGAGCAGTACTTC
CASSLGGALYEQYF
>TRBV11-3|15|NA|NA|TRBJ1-5
TGTGCCAGCAGCTTAGGACAGGATGGGGATCAGCCCCAGCATTTT
CASSLGQDGDQPQHF
>TRBV5-4|14|NA|NA|TRBJ2-5
TGTGCCAGCAGCCATCCAAGTGGGATAGAGACCCAGTACTTC
CASSHPSGIETQYF